The 10 T cell receptor beta chains reported below all come from one sample, sequenced in a study of T cell responses to AZD1222 COVID-19 vaccine. Some clones are missing from TCRdb's copy, which holds only in-frame ones; the method was immunoSEQ multiplex PCR. This table holds 150,000 to 200,000 clones, around 93% found once. The specimen was peripheral blood, collected on day 0 of AZD1222 vaccination. Every receptor here comes from an adult in good health.

The rearrangement joins TRBV12-5 to TRBJ1-1; 11 bases fit TRBD1. J was trimmed by 1 base and V by 10 bases; bases with no gene match: 26. CDR1 and CDR2 (germline): LGHNT, FRNRAP. This CDR3 has 21 residues. In DNA, the CDR3 is TGTGCTATGCGTAAAACCCTACGGGACAGGGGGGACGTCGTACCGAACACTGAAGCTTTCTTT. Translation: CAMRKTLRDRGDVVPNTEAFF.

The chain uses TRBV5-1 and TRBJ1-1; tentative D call: TRBD1 (6 bases). In germline, CDR1 is SGHRS, CDR2 YFSETQ. This CDR3 has 15 residues. The ends were cut back, 4 bases at V and 4 bases at J, with 17 bases in the middle. The DNA for the CDR3 is TGCGCCAGCAGCAGGGATGGGGGGCCCGGCACTGAAGCTTTCTTT. This sequence encodes CASSRDGGPGTEAFF.

V gene TRBV7-2 combines with J gene TRBJ1-4, with no clear D. Germline assignment: CDR1 SGHTA and CDR2 FQGNSA. Trimming took 1 base from V and 7 from J, leaving 4 bases between them. The CDR3 spans 12 residues. CDR3 sequence: CASSLVGEKLFF. DNA of the CDR3: TGTGCCAGCAGCTTAGTTGGTGAAAAACTGTTTTTT.

The chain recombines TRBV30 with TRBJ1-1, with a possible D match to TRBD1 (5 bases). The germline V gene has CDR1 GTSNPN and CDR2 SVGIG (reference sequence). CDR3 length: 14 residues. V gave up 3 bases and J gave up 0 bases, with 11 bases separating them. The CDR3 DNA is TGTGCCTGGAGCCGACAGCGCATGAACACTGAAGCTTTCTTT. Protein sequence: CAWSRQRMNTEAFF.

The genes are TRBV5-1 and TRBJ2-1; D is perhaps TRBD1 (6 bases). The CDR3 covers 15 residues. CDR1 SGHRS and CDR2 YFSETQ come from the germline V gene. V lost 4 bases and J 6 bases, leaving 17 bases between the germline ends. Here the CDR3 DNA reads TGCGCCAGCAGCGTCACAGGGACGCCCGCCAATGAGCAGTTCTTC. It codes for CASSVTGTPANEQFF.

The chain couples TRBV28 to TRBJ2-7; TRBD1 is a possible D gene (5 bases). There are 16 residues in the CDR3. Germline lookup yields CDR1 MDHEN and CDR2 SYDVKM. Trimming cost V 6 bases and J 2 bases, with 20 bases left between them. The CDR3 here is CASSRLSRTNPYEQYF. The CDR3 DNA reads as TGTGCCAGCAGCCGCCTTTCTCGGACAAATCCCTACGAGCAGTACTTC.

The chain links TRBV27 to TRBJ1-4, with 10 bases lining up with TRBD1. Germline lookup yields CDR1 MNHEY and CDR2 SMNVEV (reference sequence). After removal of 3 bases from V and 6 bases from J, the junction contained 7 bases not matched to a gene. This CDR3 has 16 residues. CDR3: CASSLGDRGRDEKLFF. CDR3 DNA sequence: TGTGCCAGCAGTTTGGGGGACAGGGGACGGGATGAAAAACTGTTTTTT.

The chain uses TRBV6-5 and TRBJ1-5, with 7 nucleotides matching TRBD1. Germline values: CDR1 MNHEY, CDR2 SVGAGI. The CDR3 is 13 residues long. V shed 6 bases and J 7 bases; nucleotides not matched to a gene: 6. In nucleotides, the CDR3 is TGTGCCAGCAGAGACAGGGAGGGACAGCCCCAGCATTTT. Amino acids: CASRDREGQPQHF.

The V and J genes are TRBV11-3 and TRBJ2-6; D might be TRBD2 (6 bases). The CDR3 consists of 17 residues. Trimming removed 1 base at V and 2 bases at J, with 12 bases between. The V gene's germline CDR1 is SGHNT and CDR2 YENEEA. The chain's CDR3 is CASSLVSSGAGANVLTF. CDR3 DNA: TGTGCCAGCAGCTTAGTCTCGTCGGGGGCTGGGGCCAACGTCCTGACTTTC.

The rearrangement links TRBV28 to TRBJ2-4; D gene uncertain. The germline gives CDR1 MDHEN, CDR2 SYDVKM. The CDR3 runs to 22 residues. Trimming removed 2 bases from V and 0 bases from J, with 29 bases in between. This chain's CDR3 is CASSLSQLRPSDAKKAKNIQYF. The CDR3 coding sequence is TGTGCCAGCAGTTTAAGCCAATTGCGACCCTCCGACGCAAAAAAAGCCAAAAACATTCAGTACTTC.